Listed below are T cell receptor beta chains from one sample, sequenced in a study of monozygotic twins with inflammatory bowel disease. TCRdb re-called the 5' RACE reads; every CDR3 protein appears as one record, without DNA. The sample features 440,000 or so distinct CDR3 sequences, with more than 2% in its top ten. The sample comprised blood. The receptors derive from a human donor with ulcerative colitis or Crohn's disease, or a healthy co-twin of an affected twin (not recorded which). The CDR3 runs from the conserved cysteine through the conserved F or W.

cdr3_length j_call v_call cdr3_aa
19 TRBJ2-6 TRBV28 CASSLLLTGGNSGANVLTF
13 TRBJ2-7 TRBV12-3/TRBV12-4 CASGDRQSYEQYF
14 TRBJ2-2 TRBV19 CASSPFSRTGELFF
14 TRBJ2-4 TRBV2 CASGHGGARNIQYF
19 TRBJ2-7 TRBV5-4 CASSLVVSRGTPDPYEQYF
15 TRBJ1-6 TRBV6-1 CASSHGRGINSPLHF
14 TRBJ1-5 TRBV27 CASSPAGGTGPQHF
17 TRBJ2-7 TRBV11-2 CASSSPRETGASYEQYF
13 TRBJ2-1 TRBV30 CAWTPGGVDEQFF
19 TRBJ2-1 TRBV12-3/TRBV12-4 CASSLGTVAFGASGNEQFF
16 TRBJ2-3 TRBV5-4 CASSLGLAGRLDTQYF
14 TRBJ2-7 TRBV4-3 CASSLTRRGYEQYF
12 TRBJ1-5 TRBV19 CASSRLNQPQHF
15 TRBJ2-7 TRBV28 CASSPGWERRNEQYF
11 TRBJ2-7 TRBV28 CASRSVYEQYF
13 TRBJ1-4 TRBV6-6 CASADRGGEKLFF
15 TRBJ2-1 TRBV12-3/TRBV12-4 CASSLRVIRYNEQFF
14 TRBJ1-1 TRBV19 CASSIEKREDRAFF
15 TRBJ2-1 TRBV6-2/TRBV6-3 CASSSSGGVSGEQFF
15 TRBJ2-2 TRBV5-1 CASSFRTGYTGELFF
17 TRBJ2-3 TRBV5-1 CASSSLGGNRNTDTQYF
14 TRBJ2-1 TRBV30 CAWIPRDKYNEQLF
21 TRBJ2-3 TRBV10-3 CAISLIGTSGGASSGTDTQYF
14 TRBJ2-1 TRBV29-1 CSVSTSGSLREQFF
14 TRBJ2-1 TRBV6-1 CASRSVDSYNEQFF
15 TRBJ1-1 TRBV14 CASSQETGVNTEAFF
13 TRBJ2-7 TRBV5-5 CASSPQIVYEQYF
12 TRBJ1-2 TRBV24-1 CATSAFGRGYTF
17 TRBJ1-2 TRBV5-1 CASSLEGQGLSNYGYTF
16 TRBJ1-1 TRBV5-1 CASSLDSGARNTEAFF
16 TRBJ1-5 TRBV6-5 CASSWGQSNSNQPQHF
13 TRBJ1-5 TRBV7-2 CASSGSRNQPQHF
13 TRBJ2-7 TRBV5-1 CASSVQGPDEQYF